Listed below are T cell receptor beta chains from one sample, sequenced in a study of patients and donors after allogeneic stem cell transplantation. TCRdb used MiXCR to reprocess the RT-PCR reads, holding one entry per CDR3 protein. Among under 200,000 distinct CDR3 sequences listed, over 25% were seen once. The sequenced material came from blood, either unsorted or a sorted T cell fraction (not recorded which). These receptors were taken from a human donor who was either an allogeneic HSCT recipient or a stem cell or donor lymphocyte infusion donor (not recorded which). It is not recorded whose cells these are; they may come from a transplant donor. The CDR3 runs from the conserved cysteine through the conserved F or W. D genes are given only for firm matches. Where a row states a size, it is once, few, many or the class of an expanded clone; other rows omit it.

CSVEGLLGSGQYF,TGCAGCGTTGAAGGCCTTCTAGGATCGGGGCAGTACTTC,-,TRBV29-1,few,TRBJ2-7
CASSHPGGVYNSPLHF,TGTGCCAGCAGTCACCCAGGGGGGGTGTATAATTCACCCCTCCACTTT,TRBD1,TRBV27,-,TRBJ1-6
CASSSTRDEQFF,TGCGCCAGCAGCTCTACCAGGGATGAGCAGTTCTTC,-,TRBV5-1,-,TRBJ2-1
CASSFQGGQETQYF,TGTGCCAGCAGCTTCCAGGGTGGTCAAGAGACCCAGTACTTC,-,TRBV7-2,few,TRBJ2-5
CASSPPAETQYF,TGTGCCAGCAGTCCTCCCGCGGAGACCCAGTACTTC,-,TRBV12-3/TRBV12-4,-,TRBJ2-5
CASSRSGEQFF,TGTGCCAGCAGCCGTTCAGGTGAGCAGTTCTTC,-,TRBV3-1,-,TRBJ2-1
CASSLLGGELFF,TGTGCCAGCAGCTTATTAGGAGGGGAACTGTTTTTT,-,TRBV7-2,few,TRBJ1-4
CASSPSGGTPGELFF,TGTGCCAGCAGTCCTAGCGGAGGGACGCCCGGGGAGCTGTTTTTT,TRBD2,TRBV6-2/TRBV6-3,few,TRBJ2-2
CSRLLGRLYF,TGCAGTCGCCTTCTCGGGAGGTTGTACTTC,TRBD2,TRBV29-1,-,TRBJ2-5
CASSLVVSTFNYGYTF,TGCGCCAGCAGCTTGGTCGTCAGCACCTTTAACTATGGCTACACCTTC,-,TRBV5-1,few,TRBJ1-2
CSVAVVAGVYQNTGELFF,TGCAGCGTTGCGGTAGTAGCGGGAGTTTACCAGAACACCGGGGAGCTGTTTTTT,TRBD2,TRBV29-1,-,TRBJ2-2